The 10 T cell receptor beta chains in this list originate from one sample, sequenced in a study of identical twins. Each CDR3 protein is one row after TCRdb ran MiXCR on the 5' RACE reads. Seen here are 400,000 to 600,000 distinct CDR3 sequences, approximately 20% observed once, and the top ten hold approximately 0.49%. This sample also appeared in a second study, on yellow fever vaccine responses in identical twins.

Sequenced sample: CD4+ T cells sorted from blood. The source is a woman between 18 and 29 years old in good health.

The J gene is TRBJ2-2, the V gene TRBV28; D remains ambiguous. This CDR3 has 14 amino acids. CDR1 is MDHEN, CDR2 SYDVKM, per germline. V lost 7 bases, J lost 1 base, and 10 bases lay in between. Written as DNA, the CDR3 is TGTGCCAGCAAGCGACACCAGAACACCGGGGAGCTGTTTTTT. Its protein is CASKRHQNTGELFF. The full variable domain, with the rest looked up from reference TRBV28 and TRBJ2-2, is DVKVTQSSRYLVKRTGEKVFLECVQDMDHENMFWYRQDPGLGLRLIYFSYDVKMKEKGDIPEGYSVSREKKERFSLILESASTNQTSMYLCASKRHQNTGELFFGEGSRLTVL.

The chain couples TRBV20-1 to TRBJ2-1; 8 bases are shared with TRBD2. The germline V gene encodes CDR1 DFQATT and CDR2 SNEGSKA (reference sequence). CDR3 length equals 12 residues. CDR3 nucleotides: TGCAGCGCCCAGACTAGCGTCAATGAGCAGTTCTTC. This gives the protein CSAQTSVNEQFF.

V gene TRBV6-4 combines with J gene TRBJ1-1; perhaps TRBD1 as D (5 bases). The length of the CDR3 is 13 residues. V lost 5 bases to trimming and J lost 5 bases, with 12 bases between them. Looked up from germline, CDR1 is MRHNA and CDR2 is SNTAGT. The CDR3 DNA reads as TGTGCCAGCAGTAGGGGTCAGAGTACTGAAGCTTTCTTT. Translated, it gives CASSRGQSTEAFF.

This clonotype was counted ten times or more. The V gene is TRBV7-2, the J gene TRBJ2-3; 8 bases are a match to TRBD1. Unmatched junction bases numbered 1, after V lost 3 bases and J lost 2 bases. Germline V CDR1 and CDR2: SGHTA, FQGNSA. The CDR3 spans 14 residues. CDR3 nucleotide sequence: TGTGCCAGCAGCTTTCAGGGGGCCACAGATACGCAGTATTTT. Amino acids: CASSFQGATDTQYF.

The rearrangement uses TRBV5-6 and TRBJ2-1; 7 bases map to TRBD2. The CDR3 runs 16 residues. The V gene's germline CDR1 is SGHDT and CDR2 YYEEEE. Trimming cost V 5 bases and J 0 bases; bases outside gene matches: 8. In DNA, the CDR3 is TGTGCCAGCAGGACGCAGGGCGGGAGCTCCTACAATGAGCAGTTCTTC. Protein product: CASRTQGGSSYNEQFF. The full variable domain, rest sourced from reference TRBV5-6 and TRBJ2-1, is DAGVTQSPTHLIKTRGQQVTLRCSPKSGHDTVSWYQQALGQGPQFIFQYYEEEERQRGNFPDRFSGHQFPNYSSELNVNALLLGDSALYLCASRTQGGSSYNEQFFGPGTRLTVL.

The chain couples TRBV10-2 to TRBJ2-7, with 7 bases lining up with TRBD2. CDR3 length: 14 residues. With 6 bases clipped from V and 0 bases from J, the junction kept 5 bases outside the gene matches. Germline V gene sequence: CDR1 WSHSY, CDR2 SAAADI. In DNA, the CDR3 is TGCGCCAGCAGCTCACTAGCGAACTCCTACGAGCAGTACTTC. The encoded protein is CASSSLANSYEQYF.

This sequence joins TRBV4-1 and TRBJ2-3, with D maybe TRBD2 (5 bases). The length of the CDR3 is 18 residues. Per germline, CDR1 MGHRA and CDR2 YSYEKL. The V end was cut by 4 bases, the J end by 4 bases, with 24 bases between. DNA for the CDR3: TGCGCCAGCAGCCCGGGCCTACTACCTACCACCGGGGCAGATACGCAGTATTTT. Its translation is CASSPGLLPTTGADTQYF.

V gene TRBV15 combines with J gene TRBJ2-2; 7 bases fit TRBD1. The germline CDR1 and CDR2 sequences are LNHNV and YYDKDF (reference sequence). V dropped 1 base and J dropped 2; count of bases not matched to a gene: 7. This CDR3 is 17 amino acids long. The CDR3 is CATSRGRGGLNTGELFF. CDR3 in DNA: TGTGCCACCAGCAGAGGGAGAGGGGGCTTAAACACCGGGGAGCTGTTTTTT.

The chain links TRBV27 to TRBJ2-3, with D possibly called TRBD1 or TRBD2 (5 bases each). The germline CDR1 and CDR2 sequences are MNHEY and SMNVEV (reference sequence). This CDR3 is built from 15 residues. The ends were cut back, 5 bases at V and 6 bases at J, with 18 bases in the middle. The CDR3 region is CASSAPGPPRDTQYF. The CDR3 DNA sequence: TGTGCCAGCAGTGCACCGGGACCTCCGCGGGATACGCAGTATTTT.

The J gene is TRBJ2-3, the V gene TRBV15; 7 positions match TRBD2. This CDR3 comprises 14 residues. Germline assignment: CDR1 LNHNV and CDR2 YYDKDF (reference sequence). The ends lost 2 bases at V and 6 bases at J; junction bases unmatched: 5. CDR3 amino acids: CATSRLTSADTQYF. CDR3 DNA: TGTGCCACCAGCAGACTTACTAGCGCCGATACGCAGTATTTT.